Listed here is a single T cell receptor beta chain. What it binds is not known. The data stem from a study of cytomegalovirus exposure and HLA in healthy donors. The germline V gene has CDR1 MDHEN and CDR2 SYDVKM. CDR3 length equals 14 residues. Trimming left V 3 bases short and J 2 bases short, with 11 bases between. The PCR had 60 Vbeta and 13 Jbeta primers. Libraries were prepared by immunoSEQ multiplex PCR; TCRdb keeps only in-frame clonotypes and omits some of them. Here the sample spans about 100,000 clones, 84% being singletons. Regarding the study as a whole: Analyzed later, association rates of TCRs varied across HLA loci, with DRB1 most and HLA-C fewest.

This TCR was sampled from a woman aged 18 to 35 in good health and CMV-seronegative. Specimen: PBMCs. The chain employs TRBV28 and TRBJ2-7; possible D gene TRBD1, 5 bases. The CDR3 loop reads CASSFDSNAYEQYF. Written as DNA, the CDR3 is TGTGCCAGCAGTTTTGACAGTAACGCCTACGAGCAGTACTTC.